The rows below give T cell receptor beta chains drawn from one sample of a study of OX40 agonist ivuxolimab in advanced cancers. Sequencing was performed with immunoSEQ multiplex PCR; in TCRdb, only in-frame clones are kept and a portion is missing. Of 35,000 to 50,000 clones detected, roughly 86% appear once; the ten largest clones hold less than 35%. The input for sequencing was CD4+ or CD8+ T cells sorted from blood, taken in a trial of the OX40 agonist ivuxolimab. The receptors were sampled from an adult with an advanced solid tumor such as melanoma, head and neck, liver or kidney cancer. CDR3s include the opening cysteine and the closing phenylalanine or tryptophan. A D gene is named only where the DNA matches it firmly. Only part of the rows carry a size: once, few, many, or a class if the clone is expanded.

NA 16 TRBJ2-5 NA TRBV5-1 CASSLGLGGGGETQYF TGCGCCAGCAGCTTGGGCCTGGGTGGTGGGGGTGAGACCCAGTACTTC
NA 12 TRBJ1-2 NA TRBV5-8 CASSLDRYGYTF TGTGCCAGCAGCTTGGACCGTTATGGCTACACCTTC
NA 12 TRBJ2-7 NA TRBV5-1 CASSYSALEQYF TGTGCCAGCAGCTACAGTGCTCTGGAGCAGTACTTC
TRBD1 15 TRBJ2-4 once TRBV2 CASSERTGAKNIQYF TGTGCCAGCAGTGAAAGGACAGGAGCCAAAAACATTCAGTACTTC
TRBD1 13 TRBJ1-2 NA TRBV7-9 CASSLGQNYGYTF TGTGCCAGCAGCCTGGGACAGAACTATGGCTACACCTTC
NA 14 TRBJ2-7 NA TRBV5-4 CASSRTGSPYEQYF TGTGCCAGCAGCCGCACTGGTTCCCCCTACGAGCAGTACTTC
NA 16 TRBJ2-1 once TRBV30 CAWSPPPVFSYNEQFF TGTGCCTGGAGTCCCCCTCCAGTGTTCTCCTACAATGAGCAGTTCTTC
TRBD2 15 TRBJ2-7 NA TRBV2 CASSEVTSGRGEQYF TGTGCCAGCAGTGAAGTTACTAGCGGGAGGGGCGAGCAGTACTTC
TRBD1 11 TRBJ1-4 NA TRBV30 CACGQVQKLFF TGTGCCTGCGGACAGGTCCAAAAACTGTTTTTT
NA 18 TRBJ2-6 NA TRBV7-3 CASSPRQAPFSGANVLTF TGTGCCAGCAGCCCACGACAGGCGCCGTTCTCTGGGGCCAACGTCCTGACTTTC
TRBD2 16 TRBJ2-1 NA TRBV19 CASSPRRAGGYNEQFF TGTGCCAGTAGTCCCCGAAGAGCGGGGGGGTACAATGAGCAGTTCTTC
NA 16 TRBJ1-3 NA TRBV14 CASSQAPPPLGNTIYF TGTGCCAGCAGCCAAGCGCCTCCCCCCCTAGGAAACACCATATATTTT
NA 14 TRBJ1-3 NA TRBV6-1 CASGSEGAGNTIYF TGTGCCAGCGGATCGGAGGGAGCTGGAAACACCATATATTTT
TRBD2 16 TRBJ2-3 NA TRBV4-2 CASSQENSGGENTQYF TGTGCCAGCAGCCAAGAGAATAGCGGGGGGGAAAATACGCAGTATTTT
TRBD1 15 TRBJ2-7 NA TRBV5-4 CASSLGGQGVREQYF TGTGCCAGCAGCTTGGGAGGACAGGGGGTCCGCGAGCAGTACTTC
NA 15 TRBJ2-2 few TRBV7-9 CASSSNREPTGELFF TGTGCCAGCAGCTCTAACAGGGAGCCCACCGGGGAGCTGTTTTTT
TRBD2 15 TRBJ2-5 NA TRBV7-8 CASSLLTSSGETQYF TGTGCCAGCAGCCTACTGACTAGCTCGGGAGAGACCCAGTACTTC
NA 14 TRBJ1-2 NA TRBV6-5 CASSYSSPNYGYTF TGTGCCAGCAGTTACTCGAGTCCGAACTATGGCTACACCTTC
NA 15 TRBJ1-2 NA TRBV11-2 CASSLDRGSNYGYTF TGTGCCAGCAGCTTAGATCGCGGCAGCAACTATGGCTACACCTTC
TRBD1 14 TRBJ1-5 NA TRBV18 CASSPGQGNQPQHF TGTGCCAGCTCGCCGGGACAGGGAAATCAGCCCCAGCATTTT
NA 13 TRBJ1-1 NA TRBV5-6 CASSSHLKGPAFF TGTGCCAGCAGCTCCCATTTGAAGGGCCCAGCTTTCTTT
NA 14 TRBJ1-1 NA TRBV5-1 CASSMGPMNTEAFF TGCGCCAGCAGCATGGGACCGATGAACACTGAAGCTTTCTTT
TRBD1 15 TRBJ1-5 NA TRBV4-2 CASSQAGQGPQPQHF TGTGCCAGCAGCCAAGCGGGACAGGGTCCCCAGCCCCAGCATTTT
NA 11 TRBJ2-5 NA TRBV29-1 CSVGPGETQYF TGCAGCGTTGGGCCGGGAGAGACCCAGTACTTC
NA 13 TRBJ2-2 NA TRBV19 CACRGAGTGELFF TGTGCCTGTAGGGGGGCCGGCACCGGGGAGCTGTTTTTT
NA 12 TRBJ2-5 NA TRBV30 CAWNRQQETQYF TGTGCCTGGAACCGGCAGCAAGAGACCCAGTACTTC
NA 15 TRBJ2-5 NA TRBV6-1 CASSEDVEPQETQYF TGTGCCAGCAGTGAAGATGTGGAACCCCAAGAGACCCAGTACTTC
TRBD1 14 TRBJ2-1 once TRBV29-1 CSVSPQGGYNEQFF TGCAGCGTTTCCCCACAGGGGGGATACAATGAGCAGTTCTTC